This is a list of T cell receptor beta chains from one sample in a study of T cells in Graves' hyperthyroidism and ophthalmopathy. TCRdb passed the multiplex PCR reads through MiXCR, listing each CDR3 protein once. The sample includes under 650,000 distinct CDR3 sequences, 15% to 20% seen only once; the top ten take 3.8%. The specimen sequenced was blood. These receptors were collected from a woman younger than 45 with Graves' hyperthyroidism. Both conserved end residues are part of each CDR3. Fields, in order: V gene, J gene, clone size, D gene, CDR3 DNA, CDR3 protein. A D gene is named only where the DNA matches it firmly. Clone size is given for some rows only: seen once, a few or many times, or a class if the clone is expanded.

v_gene: TRBV4-1; j_gene: TRBJ2-1; abundance: few; d_gene: -; CDR3nt: TGCGCCAGCAGCCCCATAACGGGGAGCAATGAGCAGTTCTTC; CDR3aa: CASSPITGSNEQFF
v_gene: TRBV7-9; j_gene: TRBJ1-4; abundance: few; d_gene: -; CDR3nt: TGTGCCAGCAGTTACCCTCCAACTAATGAAAAACTGTTTTTT; CDR3aa: CASSYPPTNEKLFF
v_gene: TRBV5-5; j_gene: TRBJ1-1; abundance: many; d_gene: -; CDR3nt: TGTGCCAGCAGTAGGGGACCACAGAACACTGAAGCTTTCTTT; CDR3aa: CASSRGPQNTEAFF
v_gene: TRBV28; j_gene: TRBJ1-1; abundance: many; d_gene: -; CDR3nt: TGTGCCAGCAGTTTATTAGGCAGATCGAACACTGAAGCTTTCTTT; CDR3aa: CASSLLGRSNTEAFF
v_gene: TRBV5-1; j_gene: TRBJ2-3; abundance: many; d_gene: -; CDR3nt: TGCGCCAGCAGCCCAAACGGGGGAGTACCCAGCACAGATACGCAGTATTTT; CDR3aa: CASSPNGGVPSTDTQYF
v_gene: TRBV12-3/TRBV12-4; j_gene: TRBJ2-5; abundance: few; d_gene: TRBD1; CDR3nt: TGTGCCAGCTCCTCCGCCGGGACAGGGGGCGTAGAGACCCAGTACTTC; CDR3aa: CASSSAGTGGVETQYF
v_gene: TRBV6-5; j_gene: TRBJ2-7; abundance: many; d_gene: -; CDR3nt: TGTGCCAGCAGTTACGCACAGTCCTACGAGCAGTACTTC; CDR3aa: CASSYAQSYEQYF
v_gene: TRBV2; j_gene: TRBJ2-1; abundance: many; d_gene: TRBD2; CDR3nt: TGTGCCAGCAGTGGGGGACTAGCGGGAGGGCCCTATGAGCAGTTCTTC; CDR3aa: CASSGGLAGGPYEQFF
v_gene: TRBV10-3; j_gene: TRBJ1-2; abundance: few; d_gene: TRBD1; CDR3nt: TGTGCCATCAGTGAGTCGCGGACAGGGGGCTACTATGGCTACACCTTC; CDR3aa: CAISESRTGGYYGYTF
v_gene: TRBV2; j_gene: TRBJ2-1; abundance: many; d_gene: TRBD2; CDR3nt: TGTGCCAGCGGAAGGTTGTCAGGTCAAACCGGCGGGAGGTTCCAATATGAGCAGTTCTTC; CDR3aa: CASGRLSGQTGGRFQYEQFF
v_gene: TRBV19; j_gene: TRBJ2-2; abundance: -; d_gene: -; CDR3nt: TGTGCCAGTAGTATGGCCGGCTTCGACGGCGGGGAGCTGTTTTTT; CDR3aa: CASSMAGFDGGELFF
v_gene: TRBV27; j_gene: TRBJ2-3; abundance: many; d_gene: TRBD1; CDR3nt: TGTGCCAGCAGTCCCCAGGGGGCCAGCACAGATACGCAGTATTTT; CDR3aa: CASSPQGASTDTQYF
v_gene: TRBV29-1; j_gene: TRBJ1-1; abundance: -; d_gene: -; CDR3nt: TGCAGCGTTGAGAGGGGGTCCACTGAAGCTTTCTTT; CDR3aa: CSVERGSTEAFF
v_gene: TRBV28; j_gene: TRBJ1-5; abundance: many; d_gene: -; CDR3nt: TGTGCCAGCAGTTTCAGGAAGTATAGCAATCAGCCCCAGCATTTT; CDR3aa: CASSFRKYSNQPQHF
v_gene: TRBV20-1; j_gene: TRBJ2-1; abundance: many; d_gene: TRBD1; CDR3nt: TGCAGTGCTGGCCACAGGGGCCGGATAGAAAGTGAGGAGCAGTTCTTC; CDR3aa: CSAGHRGRIESEEQFF
v_gene: TRBV12-5; j_gene: TRBJ2-5; abundance: -; d_gene: -; CDR3nt: TGTGCTAGTGGTTTGGTACCGGAGAAGGGAGAGACCCAGTACTTC; CDR3aa: CASGLVPEKGETQYF
v_gene: TRBV7-9; j_gene: TRBJ2-1; abundance: -; d_gene: TRBD2; CDR3nt: TGTGCCAGCAGCGCGACCGGGACTAGCTACAATGAGCAGTTCTTC; CDR3aa: CASSATGTSYNEQFF
v_gene: TRBV9; j_gene: TRBJ2-2; abundance: -; d_gene: -; CDR3nt: TGTGCCAGCAGCGTATACCCCACCGGGGAGCTGTTTTTT; CDR3aa: CASSVYPTGELFF
v_gene: TRBV9; j_gene: TRBJ2-1; abundance: -; d_gene: -; CDR3nt: TGTGCCAGCAGCGTAGAATTCGGCGGCAATGAGCAGCTCTTC; CDR3aa: CASSVEFGGNEQLF
v_gene: TRBV7-3; j_gene: TRBJ2-1; abundance: -; d_gene: TRBD2; CDR3nt: TGTGCCAGCAGCAAATCCGGGACTAGCGGGAGCAATGAGCAGTTCTTC; CDR3aa: CASSKSGTSGSNEQFF
v_gene: TRBV4-2; j_gene: TRBJ1-4; abundance: -; d_gene: -; CDR3nt: TGTGCCAGCAGCCAAGATAAGCGGAGGTCTTGGATTGAACTGTTTTTT; CDR3aa: CASSQDKRRSWIELFF
v_gene: TRBV12-3/TRBV12-4; j_gene: TRBJ2-3; abundance: many; d_gene: -; CDR3nt: TGTGCCAGCAGTTTTCTCCTTGGGGTGAATACGCAGTATTTT; CDR3aa: CASSFLLGVNTQYF
v_gene: TRBV20-1; j_gene: TRBJ2-3; abundance: many; d_gene: -; CDR3nt: TGCAGTGCTAGAGATGGTATAGGGGGAGCCCGCACAGATACGCAGTATTTT; CDR3aa: CSARDGIGGARTDTQYF
v_gene: TRBV2; j_gene: TRBJ1-5; abundance: many; d_gene: -; CDR3nt: TGTGCCAGCAGTCCACGGGTTGCTCAGCCCCAGCATTTT; CDR3aa: CASSPRVAQPQHF
v_gene: TRBV20-1; j_gene: TRBJ2-7; abundance: few; d_gene: -; CDR3nt: TGCAGTGCTAGGGGCGCGTGGGAAGACGAGCAGTACTTC; CDR3aa: CSARGAWEDEQYF
v_gene: TRBV6-2/TRBV6-3; j_gene: TRBJ2-1; abundance: many; d_gene: -; CDR3nt: TGTGCCAGCAGTTACTCGGGACTTTCTGGTGAGCAGTTCTTC; CDR3aa: CASSYSGLSGEQFF
v_gene: TRBV6-2/TRBV6-3; j_gene: TRBJ1-5; abundance: -; d_gene: TRBD1; CDR3nt: TGTGCCAGCAGTTCGGACAGGTTCTATCAGCCCCAGCACTTT; CDR3aa: CASSSDRFYQPQHF
v_gene: TRBV18; j_gene: TRBJ2-7; abundance: many; d_gene: TRBD2; CDR3nt: TGTGCCAGCTCACCACCTAGCGGGAGCTCCTACGAGCAGTACTTC; CDR3aa: CASSPPSGSSYEQYF
v_gene: TRBV3-1; j_gene: TRBJ1-1; abundance: many; d_gene: -; CDR3nt: TGTGCCAGCAGCCAAGTGCCCGGGAGGGCAGCTGAAGCTTTCTTT; CDR3aa: CASSQVPGRAAEAFF
v_gene: TRBV5-6; j_gene: TRBJ2-2; abundance: -; d_gene: -; CDR3nt: TGTGCCAGCAGCTGGGGGACGGGCGGGGAGCTGTTTTTT; CDR3aa: CASSWGTGGELFF
v_gene: TRBV3-1; j_gene: TRBJ2-3; abundance: many; d_gene: TRBD2; CDR3nt: TGTGCCAGCAGCCCCTGGGGACTAGCGGGAGTGGCAGATACGCAGTATTTT; CDR3aa: CASSPWGLAGVADTQYF
v_gene: TRBV9; j_gene: TRBJ2-7; abundance: once; d_gene: -; CDR3nt: TGTGCCAGCAGCGTAGGACCCAGCCCCCTCTACGAGCAGTACTTC; CDR3aa: CASSVGPSPLYEQYF
v_gene: TRBV28; j_gene: TRBJ2-7; abundance: many; d_gene: TRBD2; CDR3nt: TGTGCCAGCAGTTTAACTAGCGGGCCCTCCTACGAGCAGTACTTC; CDR3aa: CASSLTSGPSYEQYF
v_gene: TRBV20-1; j_gene: TRBJ1-2; abundance: many; d_gene: TRBD1; CDR3nt: TGCAGTGCTAGAGATGGAGGGACAGGGGGAGGCTACACCTTC; CDR3aa: CSARDGGTGGGYTF
v_gene: TRBV2; j_gene: TRBJ1-5; abundance: many; d_gene: -; CDR3nt: TGTGCCACCTCGGAGGGGAGCCGTTCCGGCAATCAGCCCCAGCATTTT; CDR3aa: CATSEGSRSGNQPQHF
v_gene: TRBV28; j_gene: TRBJ2-7; abundance: many; d_gene: -; CDR3nt: TGTGCCAGCCAAACGGGGGCCTACGAGCAGTACTTC; CDR3aa: CASQTGAYEQYF
v_gene: TRBV19; j_gene: TRBJ2-1; abundance: -; d_gene: -; CDR3nt: TGTGCCAGTAGTATCCCCATCGCTCCGGATGAGCAGTTCTTC; CDR3aa: CASSIPIAPDEQFF
v_gene: TRBV7-6; j_gene: TRBJ2-1; abundance: -; d_gene: -; CDR3nt: TGTGCCAGCAGCTTAGATTCTGGCCTGAGCTCCTACAATGAGCAGTTCTTC; CDR3aa: CASSLDSGLSSYNEQFF
v_gene: TRBV7-3; j_gene: TRBJ2-1; abundance: -; d_gene: -; CDR3nt: TGTGCCAGCAGCATATCTGACTATCTATACAATGAGCAGTTCTTC; CDR3aa: CASSISDYLYNEQFF
v_gene: TRBV4-1; j_gene: TRBJ2-6; abundance: once; d_gene: -; CDR3nt: TGCGCCAGCAGCCAAGTCAACTCTGGGGCCAACGTCCTGACTTTC; CDR3aa: CASSQVNSGANVLTF
v_gene: TRBV7-9; j_gene: TRBJ2-4; abundance: few; d_gene: TRBD1; CDR3nt: TGTGCCAGCAGCTTAGGGGACAGGGGGTCACTTTTAGCCAAAAACATTCAGTACTTC; CDR3aa: CASSLGDRGSLLAKNIQYF
v_gene: TRBV3-1; j_gene: TRBJ1-1; abundance: many; d_gene: -; CDR3nt: TGTGCCAGCAGCCAACAGACAAACACTGAAGCTTTCTTT; CDR3aa: CASSQQTNTEAFF
v_gene: TRBV5-1; j_gene: TRBJ2-1; abundance: -; d_gene: TRBD2; CDR3nt: TGCGCCAGCAGCCTAAGCGGGAACGACTACAATGAGCAGTTCTTC; CDR3aa: CASSLSGNDYNEQFF
v_gene: TRBV20-1; j_gene: TRBJ2-7; abundance: -; d_gene: -; CDR3nt: TGCAGTGCTGGGGGGATCGGCATCTACGAGCAGTACTTC; CDR3aa: CSAGGIGIYEQYF
v_gene: TRBV5-1; j_gene: TRBJ2-2; abundance: few; d_gene: -; CDR3nt: TGCGCCAGTCGGTCCGCGGAGGTCTACACCGGGGAGCTGTTTTTT; CDR3aa: CASRSAEVYTGELFF
v_gene: TRBV11-2; j_gene: TRBJ2-7; abundance: many; d_gene: -; CDR3nt: TGTGCCAGCAGCTTGAACCTTTTGAACGAGCAGTACTTC; CDR3aa: CASSLNLLNEQYF
v_gene: TRBV9; j_gene: TRBJ1-5; abundance: once; d_gene: -; CDR3nt: TGTGCCAGCAGCGTAGGGGCAGGTCTCAATCAGCCCCAGCATTTT; CDR3aa: CASSVGAGLNQPQHF
v_gene: TRBV18; j_gene: TRBJ2-5; abundance: -; d_gene: -; CDR3nt: TGTGCCAGCTCCCCAGCGCGACCCCTCCAAGAGACCCAGTACTTC; CDR3aa: CASSPARPLQETQYF
v_gene: TRBV7-2; j_gene: TRBJ1-2; abundance: many; d_gene: -; CDR3nt: TGTGCCAGCAGCTTAGCGCTGGGGGTCGGCTATGGCTACACCTTC; CDR3aa: CASSLALGVGYGYTF
v_gene: TRBV3-1; j_gene: TRBJ1-2; abundance: many; d_gene: -; CDR3nt: TGTGCCAGCAGCCAAGGACAAAGTTATGGCTACACCTTC; CDR3aa: CASSQGQSYGYTF
v_gene: TRBV12-5; j_gene: TRBJ1-4; abundance: -; d_gene: -; CDR3nt: TGTGCTAGTGGTTTATCCGCAACTAATGAAAAACTGTTTTTT; CDR3aa: CASGLSATNEKLFF
v_gene: TRBV27; j_gene: TRBJ1-1; abundance: many; d_gene: -; CDR3nt: TGTGCCAGCAGTTTTTTCGGGAACACTGAAGCTTTCTTT; CDR3aa: CASSFFGNTEAFF
v_gene: TRBV12-3/TRBV12-4; j_gene: TRBJ1-5; abundance: -; d_gene: TRBD1; CDR3nt: TGTGCCAGCAGTTCCCAAATCGACAGGGGGGATCAGCCCCAGCATTTT; CDR3aa: CASSSQIDRGDQPQHF
v_gene: TRBV27; j_gene: TRBJ1-3; abundance: few; d_gene: -; CDR3nt: TGTGCCAGCAGCACCAGGGCTTCGGGAAACACCATATATTTT; CDR3aa: CASSTRASGNTIYF
v_gene: TRBV12-3/TRBV12-4; j_gene: TRBJ2-3; abundance: few; d_gene: TRBD1; CDR3nt: TGTGCCAGCAGATCGGGAAGGACAGGGAGGACAGATACGCAGTATTTT; CDR3aa: CASRSGRTGRTDTQYF